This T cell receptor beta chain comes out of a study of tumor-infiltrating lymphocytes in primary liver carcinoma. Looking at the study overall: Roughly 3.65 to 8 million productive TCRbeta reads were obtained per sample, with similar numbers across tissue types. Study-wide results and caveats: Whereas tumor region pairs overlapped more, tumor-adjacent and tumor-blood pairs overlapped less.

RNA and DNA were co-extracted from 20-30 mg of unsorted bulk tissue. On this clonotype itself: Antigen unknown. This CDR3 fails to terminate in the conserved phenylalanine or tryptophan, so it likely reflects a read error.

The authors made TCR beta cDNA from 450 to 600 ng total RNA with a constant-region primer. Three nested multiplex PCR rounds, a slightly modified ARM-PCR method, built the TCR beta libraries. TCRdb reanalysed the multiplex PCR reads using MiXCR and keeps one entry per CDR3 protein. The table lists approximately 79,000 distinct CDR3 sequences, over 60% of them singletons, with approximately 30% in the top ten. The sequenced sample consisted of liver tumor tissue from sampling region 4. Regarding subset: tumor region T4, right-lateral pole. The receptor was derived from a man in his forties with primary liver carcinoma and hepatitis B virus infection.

CDR3 in amino acids: CASSLLRQDSYEQYS. CDR3 bases: TGTGCCAGCAGCCTCCTCCGACAGGACTCCTATGAGCAGTACTCC. The chain has TRBV6-2 or TRBV6-3 and TRBJ2-7; D perhaps matches TRBD1 (6 bases). This CDR3 has 15 residues. CDR1 and CDR2 from the germline V gene are MNHEY and SVGEGT.